The present T cell receptor (beta chain) was sequenced within a study of shared clonotypes between healthy human individuals. Across the whole study: Donors consisted of a couple of women and three men between 18 and 49. Broader study findings: Clonotype sharing among donors was thought likely to change with sequencing depth. When compared with the clonotypes that were shared by all four sorted-subset donors, the non-shared clonotypes turned out to have lower generation probabilities.

Method: immunoSEQ multiplex PCR; TCRdb's copy keeps in-frame clones and lacks some. The table shows about 2.4 million clones, with roughly 93% occurring only once. Trimming shortened V by 0 bases and J by 4 bases, and 16 bases separated the two germline ends. In germline, CDR1 is SEHNR, CDR2 FQNEAQ (reference sequence). The length of the CDR3 is 16 residues. Note on this clone: The antigen remains undetermined.

This clonotype originated in a man aged 18-30 years in good health. Some clones in this sample may be carry-over from other donors' samples. The chain joins TRBV7-9 to TRBJ2-7; D possibly matches TRBD1 or TRBD2 (6 bases each). The sample taken for sequencing was naive CD4+ T cells from PBMCs. Indicated subset: CD45RA+ positively selected. Written as DNA, the CDR3 is TGTGCCAGCAGCTTAGCGGGGGGCGGTCTCGTGTACGAGCAGTACTTC. Its translation is CASSLAGGGLVYEQYF.